The T cell receptor beta chain described here comes from a study of control samples from healthy donors and cancer patients. Repertoires were generated with immunoSEQ multiplex PCR, while TCRdb's copy carries only in-frame clones and drops some. The data hold about 140,000 clones, with approximately 94% observed a single time. The CDR3 is 11 residues long. The V and J ends lost 1 base and 4 bases respectively, with 2 bases between them. Germline V CDR1 and CDR2: SGHNT, YYREEE (reference sequence). The source of this sequence is a man in his forties in good health. Sequenced input: blood. The chain employs TRBV5-4 and TRBJ1-2; D ambiguous. The CDR3 loop is CASSLSYGYTF. The CDR3, as DNA: TGTGCCAGCAGCTTGAGCTATGGCTACACCTTC.